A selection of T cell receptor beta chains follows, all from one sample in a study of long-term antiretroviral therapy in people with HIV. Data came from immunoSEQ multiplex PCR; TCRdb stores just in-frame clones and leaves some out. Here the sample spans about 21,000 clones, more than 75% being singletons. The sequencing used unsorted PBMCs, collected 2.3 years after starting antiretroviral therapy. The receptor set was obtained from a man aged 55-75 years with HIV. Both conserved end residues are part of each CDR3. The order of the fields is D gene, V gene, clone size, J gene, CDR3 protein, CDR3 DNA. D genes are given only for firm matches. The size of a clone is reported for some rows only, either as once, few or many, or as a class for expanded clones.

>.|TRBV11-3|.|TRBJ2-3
CASSLDGRSTDTQYF
TGTGCCAGCAGCTTAGATGGGAGAAGCACAGATACGCAGTATTTT
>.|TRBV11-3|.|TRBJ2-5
CASSFGSLGRGGLETQYF
TGTGCCAGCAGCTTTGGTTCTTTGGGGCGTGGGGGGTTGGAGACCCAGTACTTC
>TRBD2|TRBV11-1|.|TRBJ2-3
CASSPDLGRGGTDTQYF
TGTGCCAGCAGCCCCGACCTGGGGCGGGGGGGCACTGATACGCAGTATTTT
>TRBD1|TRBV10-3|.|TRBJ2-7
CAISELGQAYEQYF
TGTGCCATCAGTGAGTTAGGACAGGCCTACGAGCAGTACTTC
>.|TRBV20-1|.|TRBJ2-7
CSASSHYEQYF
TGCAGTGCTAGCTCCCACTACGAGCAGTACTTC
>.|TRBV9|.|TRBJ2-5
CASSPGRYQETQYF
TGTGCCAGCAGCCCCGGTCGTTACCAAGAGACCCAGTACTTC
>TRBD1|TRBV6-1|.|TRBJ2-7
CASSDFRGQGRYEQYF
TGTGCCAGCAGTGATTTCCGGGGACAGGGGAGGTACGAGCAGTACTTC
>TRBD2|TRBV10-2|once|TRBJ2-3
CASQLAGGTDTQYF
TGCGCCAGCCAACTAGCGGGAGGCACAGATACGCAGTATTTT
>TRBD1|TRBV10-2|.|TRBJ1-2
CASSRDRDNRGYTF
TGCGCCAGTAGCCGGGACAGGGATAATCGTGGCTACACCTTC
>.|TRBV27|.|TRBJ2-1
CASSFTGPGSNEQFF
TGTGCCAGCAGTTTCACGGGGCCGGGCAGCAATGAGCAGTTCTTC
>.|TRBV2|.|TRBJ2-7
CASNLQGPKSSYEQYF
TGTGCCAGCAATTTACAGGGTCCGAAAAGCTCCTACGAGCAGTACTTC
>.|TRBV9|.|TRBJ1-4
CASSVRDPGGNEKLFF
TGTGCCAGCAGCGTCCGGGACCCCGGCGGGAATGAAAAACTGTTTTTT
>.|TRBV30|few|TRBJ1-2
CACEMGGYTF
TGTGCCTGCGAAATGGGTGGCTACACCTTC
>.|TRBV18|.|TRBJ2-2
CASSPLTASGTGELFF
TGTGCCAGCTCACCACTGACAGCGAGTGGGACCGGGGAGCTGTTTTTT
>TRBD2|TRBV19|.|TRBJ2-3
CASRRGGEGLSGDTQYF
TGTGCCAGTAGGCGGGGGGGTGAGGGTTTAAGTGGAGATACGCAGTATTTT
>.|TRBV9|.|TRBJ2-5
CASSVSVQETQYF
TGTGCCAGCAGCGTATCCGTCCAAGAGACCCAGTACTTC
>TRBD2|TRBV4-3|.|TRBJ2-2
CASSQGLSGGGMNTGELFF
TGCGCCAGCAGCCAAGGATTAAGCGGGGGGGGAATGAACACCGGGGAGCTGTTTTTT
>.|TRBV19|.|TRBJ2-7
CASSIGGVEQYF
TGTGCCAGTAGTATCGGAGGGGTGGAGCAGTACTTC
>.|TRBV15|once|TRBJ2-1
CATSRERDSPSYNEQFF
TGTGCCACCAGCAGAGAAAGGGACTCCCCTTCCTACAATGAGCAGTTCTTC
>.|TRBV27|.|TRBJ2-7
CASRAPLGAPYEQYF
TGTGCCAGCAGGGCCCCCTTGGGGGCACCCTACGAGCAGTACTTC
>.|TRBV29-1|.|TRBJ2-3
CSVAPDTDTQYF
TGCAGCGTTGCCCCAGACACAGATACGCAGTATTTT
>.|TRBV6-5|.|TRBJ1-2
CASSATGSDGYTF
TGTGCCAGCAGTGCTACAGGGAGCGATGGCTACACCTTC
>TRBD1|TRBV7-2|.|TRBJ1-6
CASSLLGQGNSPLHF
TGTGCCAGCAGCTTACTGGGACAGGGTAATTCACCCCTCCACTTT
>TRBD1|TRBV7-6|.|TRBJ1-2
CASSSKRGGQGLYYGYTF
TGTGCCAGCAGCTCAAAACGGGGGGGACAGGGGTTGTACTATGGCTACACCTTC
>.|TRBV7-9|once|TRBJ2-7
CASSLGLGGTLYEQYF
TGTGCCAGCAGCTTAGGTTTGGGGGGAACCCTATACGAGCAGTACTTC
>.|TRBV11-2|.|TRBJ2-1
CASSSPGHSKQFF
TGTGCCAGCAGCTCACCGGGACACAGCAAGCAGTTCTTC
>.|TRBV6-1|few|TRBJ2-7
CASKNAAYEQYF
TGTGCCAGCAAGAACGCAGCCTACGAGCAGTACTTC
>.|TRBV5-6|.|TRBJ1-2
CASSLGGATPYTF
TGTGCCAGCAGCTTGGGAGGGGCGACACCCTACACCTTC
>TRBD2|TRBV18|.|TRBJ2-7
CASSPLDSGTEQYF
TGTGCCAGCTCCCCCCTTGATAGCGGGACCGAGCAGTACTTC
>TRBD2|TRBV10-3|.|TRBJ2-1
CAITRTSGNNEQFF
TGTGCCATCACCCGGACTAGCGGCAACAATGAGCAGTTCTTC
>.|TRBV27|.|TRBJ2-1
CASSLWQGDEQFF
TGTGCCAGCAGTTTATGGCAGGGCGATGAGCAGTTCTTC
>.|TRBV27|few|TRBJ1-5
CASRIASVSNQPQHF
TGTGCCAGCAGAATAGCCAGCGTTAGCAATCAGCCCCAGCATTTT
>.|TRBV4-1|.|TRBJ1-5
CASSQDAGDIQPQHF
TGCGCCAGCAGCCAAGATGCAGGCGATATTCAGCCCCAGCATTTT
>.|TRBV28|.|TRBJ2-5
CASSGTPGETQYF
TGTGCCAGCAGCGGGACGCCCGGGGAGACCCAGTACTTC
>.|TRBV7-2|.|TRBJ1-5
CASSLALSGYSNQPQHF
TGTGCCAGCAGCTTAGCCTTGTCGGGTTATAGCAATCAGCCCCAGCATTTT
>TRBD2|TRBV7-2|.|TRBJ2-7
CASSPGLAVPGQYF
TGTGCCAGCAGCCCCGGACTAGCGGTCCCGGGGCAGTACTTC
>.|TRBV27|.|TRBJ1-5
CASSSLAGREPQHF
TGTGCCAGCAGTTCTTTGGCAGGGAGGGAGCCCCAGCATTTT
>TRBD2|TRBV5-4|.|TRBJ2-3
CASSPSGDKLDTQYF
TGTGCCAGCAGTCCCAGCGGGGATAAATTAGATACGCAGTATTTT
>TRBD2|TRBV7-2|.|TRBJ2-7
CASSPRLAGDPQQYF
TGTGCCAGCAGCCCCCGACTAGCGGGGGACCCCCAGCAGTACTTC
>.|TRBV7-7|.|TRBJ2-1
CASSLRPDNEQFF
TGTGCCAGCAGCTTAAGGCCGGACAATGAGCAGTTCTTC
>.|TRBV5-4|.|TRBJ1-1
CASSWTGTEAFF
TGTGCCAGCAGCTGGACGGGGACTGAAGCTTTCTTT
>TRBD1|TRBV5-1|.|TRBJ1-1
CASSLDGQGGGEAFF
TGCGCCAGCAGCTTGGACGGACAGGGTGGGGGGGAGGCTTTCTTT
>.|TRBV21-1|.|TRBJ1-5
CASSKPDREYSNQPQHF
TGTGCCAGCAGCAAACCGGACAGGGAGTATAGCAATCAGCCCCAGCATTTT
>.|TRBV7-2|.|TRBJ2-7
CASSALGPPYEQYF
TGTGCCAGCAGCGCATTGGGTCCCCCCTACGAGCAGTACTTC
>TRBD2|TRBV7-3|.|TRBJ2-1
CASSLVSGSYNEQFF
TGTGCCAGCAGCTTGGTTAGCGGGTCATACAATGAGCAGTTCTTC
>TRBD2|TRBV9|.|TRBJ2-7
CASSVGGGVSSHEQYF
TGTGCCAGCAGTGTGGGCGGGGGGGTAAGTAGCCACGAGCAGTACTTC
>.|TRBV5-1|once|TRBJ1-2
CASSRTSGAGGPNYGYTF
TGCGCCAGCAGCCGTACCTCGGGGGCGGGGGGCCCTAACTATGGCTACACCTTC
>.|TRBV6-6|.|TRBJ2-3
CASSYRGLDTQYF
TGTGCCAGCAGTTACCGAGGCCTAGATACGCAGTATTTT
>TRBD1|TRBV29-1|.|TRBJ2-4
CSVEAGGYIQYF
TGCAGCGTTGAGGCAGGGGGCTACATTCAGTACTTC